A single sample gave rise to the 27 T cell receptor beta chains below, sequenced in a study of T cell responses to AZD1222 COVID-19 vaccine. The data were produced by immunoSEQ multiplex PCR, yet TCRdb's version contains in-frame clones alone and is incomplete. This sample has roughly 110,000 clones, with around 91% found just once. The source was peripheral blood, collected 28 days after the second AZD1222 dose. The receptors derive from an adult who received the AZD1222 COVID-19 vaccine.

The rearrangement joins TRBV6-2 or TRBV6-3 to TRBJ1-6; a possible D gene is TRBD1 (6 bases). The V and J ends lost 5 bases and 7 bases respectively, with 18 bases between them. This CDR3 comprises 16 residues. Germline CDR1 MNHEY, CDR2 SVGEGT. The CDR3 sequence: CASSRSTGSENSPLHF. Written as DNA, the CDR3 is TGTGCCAGCAGTCGAAGTACAGGGTCGGAGAATTCACCCCTCCACTTT.

The chain employs TRBV18 and TRBJ1-6; unclear D gene. The V and J ends lost 4 bases and 7 bases respectively, with 8 bases between them. The CDR3 runs 13 residues. Germline V CDR1 and CDR2: KGHSH, LQKENI. DNA of the CDR3: TGTGCCAGCTCACGAGCGAGGAATTCACCCCTCCACTTT. Encoded protein: CASSRARNSPLHF. The variable domain in full, completed from reference TRBV18 and TRBJ1-6, reads NAGVMQNPRHLVRRRGQEARLRCSPMKGHSHVYWYRQLPEEGLKFMVYLQKENIIDESGMPKERFSAEFPKEGPSILRIQQVVRGDSAAYFCASSRARNSPLHFGNGTRLTVT.

Concerning this clone: The same CDR3 can be traced to other DNA sequences in this sample. V is TRBV6-2 or TRBV6-3 and J is TRBJ2-3; 7 nucleotides line up with TRBD1. The ends lost 6 bases at V and 0 bases at J; junction bases unmatched: 6. Germline V gene lookup returns CDR1 MNHEY and CDR2 SVGEGT. This CDR3 has 15 residues. Written as DNA, the CDR3 is TGTGCCAGCAGCCCTGGGACAGACAGCACAGATACGCAGTATTTT. As protein: CASSPGTDSTDTQYF.

The chain recombines TRBV18 with TRBJ2-2; 8 bases agree with TRBD1. Germline V gives CDR1 KGHSH, CDR2 LQKENI. This CDR3 is 16 amino acids long. V trimming: 4 bases; J trimming: 1 base; junction bases outside the gene matches: 5. The CDR3 protein is CASSLGQGGNTGELFF. The CDR3 DNA is TGTGCCAGCTCACTCGGACAGGGAGGGAACACCGGGGAGCTGTTTTTT.

The chain links TRBV18 to TRBJ1-6; D unresolved. V was cut by 6 bases and J by 12 bases, with 12 bases left in between. CDR1 is KGHSH, CDR2 LQKENI, per germline. This CDR3 is 12 amino acids long. CDR3 sequence: CASSPDIVPLHF. CDR3 DNA: TGTGCCAGCTCCCCCGACATCGTACCCCTCCACTTT.

This sequence joins TRBV5-4 and TRBJ2-1, with D perhaps TRBD1 (5 bases). Per the germline V gene, CDR1 is SGHNT and CDR2 is YYREEE (reference sequence). V dropped 2 bases and J dropped 4 bases, with 7 bases sitting between them. CDR3 size: 13 residues. The chain's CDR3 is CASSLGEYNEQFF. The DNA for the CDR3 is TGTGCCAGCAGCTTAGGGGAATACAATGAGCAGTTCTTC.

The CDR3 here is CASSEQWGTDTQYF. The CDR3 coding sequence is TGTGCCAGCAGCGAGCAATGGGGCACAGATACGCAGTATTTT. The chain couples TRBV9 to TRBJ2-3; D remains unclear. There are 14 residues in the CDR3. The germline V gene encodes CDR1 SGDLS and CDR2 YYNGEE. V was cut by 3 bases and J by 1 base, with 9 bases left in between.

The V gene is TRBV7-9, the J gene TRBJ1-1; D remains unclear. CDR3 length equals 14 residues. V lost 7 bases, J lost 1 base, and 13 bases lay in between. The germline V gene encodes CDR1 SEHNR and CDR2 FQNEAQ (reference sequence). The CDR3 spells CASTFGQTNTEAFF. In nucleotides, the CDR3 is TGTGCCAGCACCTTTGGGCAGACGAACACTGAAGCTTTCTTT.

V gene TRBV6-2 or TRBV6-3 combines with J gene TRBJ2-5; D unresolved. Trimming shortened V by 2 bases and J by 7 bases, and 14 bases separated the two germline ends. The CDR3 sequence is 14 residues long. The V gene's germline CDR1 is MNHEY and CDR2 SVGEGT. CDR3 sequence: CASSYPASGSTQYF. The CDR3 DNA reads TGTGCCAGCAGTTACCCCGCCTCGGGTTCGACCCAGTACTTC.

This rearrangement joins TRBV27 to TRBJ2-1; TRBD2 matches at 9 bases. CDR1 and CDR2 (germline): MNHEY, SMNVEV (reference sequence). J was trimmed by 0 bases and V by 4 bases; bases with no gene match: 7. The CDR3 covers 17 residues. CDR3 sequence (DNA): TGTGCCAGCAGTTCTACTAGCGGGTTAAGCTCCTACAATGAGCAGTTCTTC. Its translation: CASSSTSGLSSYNEQFF.

This sequence joins TRBV5-4 and TRBJ1-2; a weak D match, TRBD1 (6 bases). V was pared by 4 bases and J by 8 bases, with 15 bases between. This CDR3 has 13 residues. From germline, CDR1 is SGHNT and CDR2 YYREEE (reference sequence). The CDR3 protein is CASSPGGLFGYTF. CDR3 bases: TGTGCCAGCAGCCCCGGGGGCCTTTTCGGCTACACCTTC.

The chain is built from TRBV20-1 and TRBJ2-1; D gene unclear. Germline CDR1 and CDR2: DFQATT and SNEGSKA (reference sequence). The CDR3 extends over 11 amino acids. Trimming took 6 bases from V and 5 from J, leaving 8 bases between them. In DNA form, the CDR3 reads TGCAGTGCAGTGACCCACAATGAGCAGTTCTTC. Translated: CSAVTHNEQFF.

The J gene is TRBJ1-3, the V gene TRBV19; D call uncertain. CDR1 is LNHDA, CDR2 SQIVND, per germline (reference sequence). The CDR3 is 14 amino acids. Trimming cost V 4 bases and J 0 bases, with 7 bases left between them. CDR3 in amino acids: CASSTQSSGNTIYF. The CDR3, as DNA: TGTGCCAGTAGTACGCAGAGCTCTGGAAACACCATATATTTT.

The chain couples TRBV11-2 to TRBJ1-5; 7 bases map to TRBD1. With 0 bases clipped from V and 1 base from J, the junction kept 3 bases outside the gene matches. Looked up from germline, CDR1 is SGHAT and CDR2 is FQNNGV. The CDR3 is 16 amino acids. CDR3 nucleotide sequence: TGTGCCAGCAGCTTAGATGGGACAGTCAGCAATCAGCCCCAGCATTTT. It encodes CASSLDGTVSNQPQHF.

Comment on this clone: The sample carries other DNA sequences with the same CDR3. V and J are TRBV18 and TRBJ1-5, with TRBD1 matching over 7 bases. Germline CDR1 reads KGHSH; CDR2 reads LQKENI. CDR3 length equals 14 residues. With V trimmed by 3 bases and J by 4 bases, 3 bases remained unmatched. The CDR3: CASSPGTVNQPQHF. The CDR3 bases are TGTGCCAGCTCACCTGGGACAGTTAATCAGCCCCAGCATTTT. The full variable domain, completed using reference TRBV18 and TRBJ1-5, is NAGVMQNPRHLVRRRGQEARLRCSPMKGHSHVYWYRQLPEEGLKFMVYLQKENIIDESGMPKERFSAEFPKEGPSILRIQQVVRGDSAAYFCASSPGTVNQPQHFGDGTRLSIL.

This sequence joins TRBV5-6 and TRBJ2-5; D gene unclear. The CDR3 extends over 14 amino acids. Trimming cost V 0 bases and J 2 bases, with 8 bases left between them. Germline values: CDR1 SGHDT, CDR2 YYEEEE. CDR3 residues: CASSLVSVQETQYF. DNA for the CDR3: TGTGCCAGCAGCTTGGTGTCAGTTCAAGAGACCCAGTACTTC.

V gene TRBV24-1 combines with J gene TRBJ1-5; no clear D gene. Germline CDR1 KGHDR, CDR2 SFDVKD. The CDR3 totals 14 residues. The germline V and J ends were trimmed by 7 bases and 3 bases, with 12 bases remaining between them. The DNA of the CDR3 is TGTGCCACCAGCTATACCGACTACAATCAGCCCCAGCATTTT. Its translation: CATSYTDYNQPQHF.

This chain connects TRBV11-2 to TRBJ2-2; D unclear. The V and J ends lost 3 bases and 0 bases respectively, with 2 bases between them. From germline, CDR1 is SGHAT and CDR2 FQNNGV. The CDR3 consists of 13 residues. Here the CDR3 DNA reads TGTGCCAGCAGCTTCACGAACACCGGGGAGCTGTTTTTT. As protein: CASSFTNTGELFF.

This rearrangement joins TRBV9 to TRBJ2-2; possibly TRBD2 for D (5 bases). V lost 0 bases to trimming and J lost 6 bases, with 6 bases between them. This CDR3 is 13 amino acids long. Germline lookup yields CDR1 SGDLS and CDR2 YYNGEE. The DNA for the CDR3 is TGTGCCAGCAGCGTAGGGAGGTCCGGGGAGCTGTTTTTT. Its protein is CASSVGRSGELFF. Full variable domain (rest looked up from reference TRBV9 and TRBJ2-2): DSGVTQTPKHLITATGQRVTLRCSPRSGDLSVYWYQQSLDQGLQFLIQYYNGEERAKGNILERFSAQQFPDLHSELNLSSLELGDSALYFCASSVGRSGELFFGEGSRLTVL.

The V and J genes are TRBV4-1 and TRBJ2-1; D tentatively reads TRBD1 or TRBD2 (6 bases each). V gave up 0 bases and J gave up 3 bases, with 21 bases separating them. There are 19 residues in the CDR3. Per the germline V gene, CDR1 is MGHRA and CDR2 is YSYEKL. The CDR3 DNA sequence: TGCGCCAGCAGCCAAGACGTCGGAGGGGGGCTAAGGGTCTACAATGAGCAGTTCTTC. Translated, it gives CASSQDVGGGLRVYNEQFF.

This rearrangement joins TRBV6-2 or TRBV6-3 to TRBJ1-4; D not certain. Trimming removed 5 bases at V and 6 bases at J, with 10 bases between. The CDR3 covers 13 residues. From germline, CDR1 is MNHEY and CDR2 SVGEGT. Here the CDR3 reads CASSRSGHEKLFF. As DNA, the CDR3 is TGTGCCAGCAGTAGGAGCGGACATGAAAAACTGTTTTTT.

The table lists this clone with a count of one. The rearrangement links TRBV27 to TRBJ2-7, with TRBD1 matching 10 bases. Germline V gene data show CDR1 as MNHEY and CDR2 as SMNVEV (reference sequence). V lost 5 bases, J lost 0 bases, and 7 bases stayed unmatched. The CDR3 length is 16 residues. Here the CDR3 DNA reads TGTGCCAGCAGTGAGGAGTGGACAGGGGGCTCCTACGAGCAGTACTTC. It codes for CASSEEWTGGSYEQYF.

This rearrangement joins TRBV4-3 to TRBJ2-1; D is ambiguous. CDR1 and CDR2 from the germline V gene are LGHNA and YSLEER. V lost 0 bases to trimming and J lost 2 bases, with 11 bases between them. The CDR3 runs 16 residues. The CDR3 here is CASSQEIGVPYNEQFF. The DNA for the CDR3 is TGCGCCAGCAGCCAAGAAATTGGGGTACCCTACAATGAGCAGTTCTTC.

To note about this clone: This specimen includes other DNA sequences encoding the same CDR3. The V gene is TRBV18, the J gene TRBJ1-2; D remains ambiguous. The germline V gene has CDR1 KGHSH and CDR2 LQKENI. The germline V and J ends were trimmed by 3 bases and 4 bases, with 9 bases remaining between them. The CDR3 is 13 residues long. CDR3: CASSPDGSYGYTF. The CDR3 DNA sequence: TGTGCCAGCTCACCGGACGGTAGCTATGGCTACACCTTC.

The chain joins TRBV25-1 to TRBJ2-7, with TRBD1 matching 7 bases. The CDR3 is 14 residues long. With 6 bases clipped from V and 2 bases from J, the junction kept 7 bases outside the gene matches. The germline CDR1 and CDR2 sequences are MGHDK and SYGVNS. Here the CDR3 DNA reads TGTGCCAGCAGGAGGGGGCAGGGTCCCTACGAGCAGTACTTC. Residues: CASRRGQGPYEQYF.

With regard to this clone: Within the sample, other DNA sequences also encode this same CDR3. V is TRBV3-1 (or the pseudogene TRBV3-2) and J is TRBJ1-1; D unclear. This CDR3 region has 13 residues. The germline CDR1 and CDR2 sequences are LGHDT and YNNKEL (reference sequence). V was trimmed by 0 bases and J by 4 bases, leaving 6 bases between them. The CDR3 nucleotides read TGTGCCAGCAGCCAAGAGGGTGGCACTGAAGCTTTCTTT. Amino acid sequence: CASSQEGGTEAFF.

Written as DNA, the CDR3 is TGTGCCAGCAGCCAAAGTGGCCAGGGTACAGATACGCAGTATTTT. This codes for CASSQSGQGTDTQYF. V usage is TRBV7-2 and J usage is TRBJ2-3; perhaps TRBD1 as D (5 bases). Trimming shortened V by 5 bases and J by 3 bases, and 15 bases separated the two germline ends. There are 15 residues in the CDR3. Germline assignment: CDR1 SGHTA and CDR2 FQGNSA.